The rows below give T cell receptor beta chains drawn from one sample of a study of response to subunit inactivated influenza vaccine. Each CDR3 protein is one row after TCRdb ran MiXCR on the RT-PCR reads. The sample lists under 500,000 distinct CDR3 sequences; approximately 11% were seen once. The sequences come from PBMCs from blood, collected 45 days after vaccination. The receptors were sampled from a man aged 45 to 65 who received an inactivated influenza vaccine. CDR3s include the opening cysteine and the closing phenylalanine or tryptophan. Each record gives: V gene, J gene, clone size, D gene, CDR3 protein, CDR3 DNA. A D gene is named only where the DNA matches it firmly. Only some rows state a clone size, as once, few, many or a class for expanded clones.

V gene: TRBV3-1; J gene: TRBJ1-2; clone size: NA; D gene: NA; CDR3 protein: CASSQDVGLRGYTF; CDR3 DNA: TGTGCCAGCAGCCAAGATGTGGGGTTAAGAGGCTACACCTTC
V gene: TRBV2; J gene: TRBJ2-7; clone size: few; D gene: NA; CDR3 protein: CASSASGTSYEQYF; CDR3 DNA: TGTGCCAGCAGTGCCTCCGGGACCTCCTACGAGCAGTACTTC
V gene: TRBV5-1; J gene: TRBJ1-6; clone size: few; D gene: NA; CDR3 protein: CASSLDPGGQGGSPLHF; CDR3 DNA: TGCGCCAGCAGCTTGGACCCTGGGGGGCAGGGCGGTTCACCCCTCCACTTT
V gene: TRBV18; J gene: TRBJ1-5; clone size: NA; D gene: NA; CDR3 protein: CASSPGNNQPQHF; CDR3 DNA: TGTGCCAGCTCACCGGGAAATAATCAGCCCCAGCATTTT
V gene: TRBV5-1; J gene: TRBJ2-2; clone size: few; D gene: TRBD2; CDR3 protein: CASALAGGANTGELFF; CDR3 DNA: TGCGCCAGCGCTCTAGCGGGAGGGGCGAACACCGGGGAGCTGTTTTTT
V gene: TRBV2; J gene: TRBJ2-7; clone size: NA; D gene: NA; CDR3 protein: CASVLTTYEQYF; CDR3 DNA: TGTGCCAGCGTTTTAACCACCTACGAGCAGTACTTC
V gene: TRBV10-3; J gene: TRBJ1-5; clone size: few; D gene: TRBD1; CDR3 protein: CAISDRDRGLHQPQHF; CDR3 DNA: TGTGCCATCAGCGACCGGGACAGGGGGCTTCATCAGCCCCAGCATTTT
V gene: TRBV29-1; J gene: TRBJ2-3; clone size: few; D gene: NA; CDR3 protein: CSAAQRFTDTQYF; CDR3 DNA: TGCAGCGCCGCCCAGAGGTTCACAGATACGCAGTATTTT
V gene: TRBV7-7; J gene: TRBJ1-1; clone size: NA; D gene: NA; CDR3 protein: CASSLHENTEAFF; CDR3 DNA: TGTGCCAGCAGCTTACACGAGAACACTGAAGCTTTCTTT
V gene: TRBV11-2; J gene: TRBJ1-2; clone size: few; D gene: NA; CDR3 protein: CASSLNPNYGYTF; CDR3 DNA: TGTGCCAGCAGCTTAAATCCTAACTATGGCTACACCTTC
V gene: TRBV5-1; J gene: TRBJ2-7; clone size: NA; D gene: NA; CDR3 protein: CASSLSRGPADEQYF; CDR3 DNA: TGCGCCAGCAGCTTGTCCCGGGGGCCGGCGGACGAGCAGTACTTC
V gene: TRBV7-2; J gene: TRBJ1-2; clone size: NA; D gene: NA; CDR3 protein: CATPGVPGYTF; CDR3 DNA: TGTGCCACCCCGGGGGTCCCTGGCTACACCTTC
V gene: TRBV9; J gene: TRBJ1-2; clone size: few; D gene: NA; CDR3 protein: CASSVDPGSAKYGYTF; CDR3 DNA: TGTGCCAGCAGCGTAGATCCGGGCAGCGCCAAGTATGGCTACACCTTC
V gene: TRBV29-1; J gene: TRBJ1-2; clone size: NA; D gene: TRBD1; CDR3 protein: CSVWDRDGYTF; CDR3 DNA: TGCAGCGTCTGGGACAGGGACGGCTACACCTTC
V gene: TRBV5-1; J gene: TRBJ2-1; clone size: few; D gene: NA; CDR3 protein: CASSSRAISSVEQFF; CDR3 DNA: TGCGCCAGCAGCTCGAGGGCCATCTCTAGCGTTGAGCAGTTCTTC
V gene: TRBV9; J gene: TRBJ1-4; clone size: few; D gene: NA; CDR3 protein: CASSKAAGDEKLFF; CDR3 DNA: TGTGCCAGCAGCAAAGCGGCGGGGGATGAAAAACTGTTTTTT
V gene: TRBV12-5; J gene: TRBJ2-5; clone size: few; D gene: NA; CDR3 protein: CASGPDRGETQYF; CDR3 DNA: TGTGCTAGTGGGCCCGATAGGGGAGAGACCCAGTACTTC
V gene: TRBV29-1; J gene: TRBJ2-5; clone size: few; D gene: TRBD2; CDR3 protein: CSVATGTSGSETQYF; CDR3 DNA: TGCAGCGTCGCGACTGGGACTAGCGGGAGTGAGACCCAGTACTTC
V gene: TRBV30; J gene: TRBJ2-4; clone size: NA; D gene: NA; CDR3 protein: CAWSPTGTIKNIQYF; CDR3 DNA: TGTGCCTGGAGTCCCACCGGGACGATCAAAAACATTCAGTACTTC
V gene: TRBV11-1; J gene: TRBJ2-1; clone size: NA; D gene: TRBD2; CDR3 protein: CASSLAPGGLAGETRPPHNEQFF; CDR3 DNA: TGTGCCAGCAGCTTAGCCCCTGGGGGACTAGCGGGGGAGACAAGGCCCCCACACAATGAGCAGTTCTTC
V gene: TRBV29-1; J gene: TRBJ2-1; clone size: NA; D gene: NA; CDR3 protein: CSVGAGDNEQFF; CDR3 DNA: TGCAGCGTTGGGGCAGGGGACAATGAGCAGTTCTTC
V gene: TRBV29-1; J gene: TRBJ1-1; clone size: many; D gene: NA; CDR3 protein: CSVDLAGRWDTEAFF; CDR3 DNA: TGCAGCGTTGACTTGGCAGGCCGGTGGGACACTGAAGCTTTCTTT
V gene: TRBV4-1; J gene: TRBJ2-3; clone size: few; D gene: TRBD2; CDR3 protein: CASQPALAEFTDTQYF; CDR3 DNA: TGCGCCAGCCAGCCCGCACTAGCGGAATTCACAGATACGCAGTATTTT
V gene: TRBV20-1; J gene: TRBJ2-1; clone size: many; D gene: TRBD2; CDR3 protein: CSAGEPSIAGGLSEQFF; CDR3 DNA: TGCAGTGCAGGAGAGCCCTCCATAGCGGGAGGGCTTAGTGAGCAGTTCTTC
V gene: TRBV10-3; J gene: TRBJ1-1; clone size: NA; D gene: NA; CDR3 protein: CAISESLGSGTEAFF; CDR3 DNA: TGTGCCATCAGTGAGTCGCTTGGATCCGGCACTGAAGCTTTCTTT
V gene: TRBV7-2; J gene: TRBJ1-4; clone size: NA; D gene: NA; CDR3 protein: CASSSFRNEKLFF; CDR3 DNA: TGTGCCAGCAGCTCATTCCGTAATGAAAAACTGTTTTTT
V gene: TRBV9; J gene: TRBJ2-2; clone size: NA; D gene: TRBD2; CDR3 protein: CASSPLKGLAGGTGELFF; CDR3 DNA: TGTGCCAGCAGCCCTCTGAAAGGACTAGCGGGAGGCACCGGGGAGCTGTTTTTT
V gene: TRBV28; J gene: TRBJ2-2; clone size: NA; D gene: TRBD2; CDR3 protein: CASSPLLAGGTGELFF; CDR3 DNA: TGTGCCAGCAGTCCGCTATTAGCGGGTGGCACCGGGGAGCTGTTTTTT
V gene: TRBV12-3/TRBV12-4; J gene: TRBJ2-7; clone size: many; D gene: TRBD2; CDR3 protein: CASSRGTSVEQYF; CDR3 DNA: TGTGCCAGCAGCCGGGGAACTAGCGTCGAGCAGTACTTC
V gene: TRBV20-1; J gene: TRBJ1-1; clone size: many; D gene: TRBD1; CDR3 protein: CSARSFTGGPEAFF; CDR3 DNA: TGCAGTGCTAGATCCTTCACAGGGGGCCCTGAAGCTTTCTTT
V gene: TRBV4-3; J gene: TRBJ2-6; clone size: many; D gene: NA; CDR3 protein: CASSQGFGSGANVLTF; CDR3 DNA: TGCGCCAGCAGCCAGGGGTTTGGCTCTGGGGCCAACGTCCTGACTTTC
V gene: TRBV6-1; J gene: TRBJ2-7; clone size: NA; D gene: TRBD1; CDR3 protein: CASNPGGQGVYEQYF; CDR3 DNA: TGTGCCAGCAATCCCGGAGGACAGGGGGTTTACGAGCAGTACTTC
V gene: TRBV7-2; J gene: TRBJ1-2; clone size: NA; D gene: TRBD1; CDR3 protein: CASSSGQVSLGYTF; CDR3 DNA: TGTGCCAGCAGCTCAGGACAGGTTTCGCTTGGCTACACCTTC